Sequencing of this TCR beta chain was carried out in a study of T cell changes during pregnancy in multiple sclerosis. Trimming took 5 bases from V and 7 from J, leaving 14 bases between them. The CDR3 is 14 residues long. Germline values: CDR1 LGHNA, CDR2 YNFKEQ. TCRdb keeps only in-frame clones here, not all; method: immunoSEQ multiplex PCR. The sample records 50,000 to 80,000 clones, roughly nine tenths being singletons. The V and J genes are TRBV4-2 and TRBJ1-4; D gene unclear. This receptor was taken from a female donor with multiple sclerosis, enrolled in a pregnancy study. The sequenced sample was CD8+ T cells from peripheral blood mononuclear cells, obtained before pregnancy. The CDR3 sequence: CASSSGLVGEKLFF. The CDR3 region has the DNA TGTGCCAGCAGCTCTGGCTTGGTTGGTGAAAAACTGTTTTTT.